The sequence of this TCR beta chain was determined in a study of response to subunit inactivated influenza vaccine listed by TCRdb under 2018. With respect to the entire study: Deep quantitative T cell receptor repertoire profiling was used in the study to track responses to a trivalent subunit inactivated influenza vaccine.

The library relied on RT-PCR. Data came from an Illumina HiSeq 2500. TCRdb itself trimmed the public reads at Q25 with fastp, ran MiXCR and retained productive beta chains. Records with the same CDR3 protein are collapsed into one entry carrying the most frequent genes and DNA. A total of fewer than 800,000 distinct CDR3 sequences appear in this sample, approximately 14% of them only once. In total, the top ten clones hold approximately 10% of the sample. Paper-wide results and their limitations: The authors proposed that each seasonal influenza vaccination may bring in only a limited number of new T cells.

This clonotype has just a few counts. There is no known antigen for this receptor. It has no much larger one-base neighbor in the sample; base qualities were not kept. The sample here was PBMCs from blood, taken approximately 12 days after vaccination. This receptor was identified in a middle-aged man who received an inactivated influenza vaccine. Donor details come from another sample of the same person, matched by shared clones.

In nucleotides, the sequence is TGTGCCAGCAGATCCGGGACAGTCTCCTACGAGCAGTACTTC. The encoded protein is CASRSGTVSYEQYF. Recombination joined TRBV6-2 or TRBV6-3 with TRBJ2-7; TRBD1 agrees with 7 junctional bases. Germline trimming amounts to 6 bases on V and 0 bases on J, with 5 as the count of junction bases outside the gene matches. The CDR3 starts with the cysteine, ends with the phenylalanine, and has 14 residues. Of the read, only the CDR3 DNA is kept; its 42 bases are in frame from base 1. The germline V gene sets CDR1 to MNHEY and CDR2 to SVGEGT.